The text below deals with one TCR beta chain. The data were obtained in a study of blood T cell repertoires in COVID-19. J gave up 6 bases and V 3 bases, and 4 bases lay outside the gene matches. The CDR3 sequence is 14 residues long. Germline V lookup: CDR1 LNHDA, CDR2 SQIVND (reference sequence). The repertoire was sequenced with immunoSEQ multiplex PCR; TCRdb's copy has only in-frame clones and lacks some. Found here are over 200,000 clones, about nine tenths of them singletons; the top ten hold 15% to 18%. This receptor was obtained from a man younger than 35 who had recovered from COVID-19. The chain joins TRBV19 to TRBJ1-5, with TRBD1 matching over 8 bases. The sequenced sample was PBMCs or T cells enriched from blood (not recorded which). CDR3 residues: CASSIDRGAQPQHF. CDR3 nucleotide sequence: TGTGCCAGTAGTATTGACAGGGGAGCTCAGCCCCAGCATTTT.